The T cell receptor (beta chain) described here comes from a study of PD-1 blockade in classical Hodgkin lymphoma. Study overall: Nivolumab was given intravenously to patients at 3 mg/kg every 2 weeks. General study points: At C4D1, TCR diversity had climbed significantly for CD4+ cells, though not for CD8+ cells. Newly diagnosed patients reportedly trailed healthy donors in baseline TCR diversity. Complete responders matched newly diagnosed patients in baseline diversity.

Measured with immunoSEQ multiplex PCR; TCRdb has only the in-frame clones, and not every one. The data show 40,000 to 60,000 clones, with around 73% seen just once and roughly 15% held by the top ten. Each patient relapsed following autologous stem cell transplantation, and prior brentuximab vedotin exposure differed. Of note for this clone: What it recognizes is unknown.

Deletions cut 3 bases from V and 2 bases from J, with 8 bases between. Germline V CDR1 and CDR2: MDHEN, SYDVKM. The CDR3 runs to 14 residues. The input for sequencing was peripheral blood mononuclear cells (PBMCs), taken before the second cycle of nivolumab. The rearrangement links TRBV28 to TRBJ2-1, with D perhaps TRBD1 or TRBD2 (5 bases each). This clonotype originated in a human donor with classical Hodgkin lymphoma. The DNA for the CDR3 is TGTGCCAGCAGTTTCGGGACGACCTACAATGAGCAGTTCTTC. Protein: CASSFGTTYNEQFF.